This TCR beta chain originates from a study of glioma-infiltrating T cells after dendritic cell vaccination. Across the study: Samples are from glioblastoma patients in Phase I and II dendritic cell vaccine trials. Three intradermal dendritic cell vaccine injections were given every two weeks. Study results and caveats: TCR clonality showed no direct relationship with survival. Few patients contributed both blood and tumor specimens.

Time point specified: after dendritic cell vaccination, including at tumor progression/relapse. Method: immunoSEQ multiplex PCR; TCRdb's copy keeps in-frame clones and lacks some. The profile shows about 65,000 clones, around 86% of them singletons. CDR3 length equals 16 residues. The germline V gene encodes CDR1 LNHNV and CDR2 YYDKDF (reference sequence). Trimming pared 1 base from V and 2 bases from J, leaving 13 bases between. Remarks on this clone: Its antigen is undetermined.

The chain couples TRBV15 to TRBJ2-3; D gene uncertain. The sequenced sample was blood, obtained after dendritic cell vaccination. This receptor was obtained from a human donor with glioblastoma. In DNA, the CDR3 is TGTGCCACCAGCAGAGGGCTAGAGGCGACCACAGATACGCAGTATTTT. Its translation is CATSRGLEATTDTQYF.